The 30 T cell receptor beta chains below all came from one sample that was sequenced in a study of T cell responses to AZD1222 COVID-19 vaccine. Sequencing used immunoSEQ multiplex PCR; TCRdb keeps in-frame clones, though not all of them. This sample has 99,000 or so clones; 82% occur once, and the top ten carry approximately 5%. The sequencing used peripheral blood, collected on day 0 of AZD1222 vaccination. These receptors were obtained from an adult in good health.

This chain uses TRBV4-1 with TRBJ2-3; 10 bases are shared with TRBD2. Germline V gene lookup returns CDR1 MGHRA and CDR2 YSYEKL. V was clipped by 4 bases and J by 2 bases; unmatched bases: 9. The CDR3 has 17 amino acids. CDR3 loop: CASSRDIAGGLTDTQYF. In nucleotides, the CDR3 is TGCGCCAGCAGCCGCGATATAGCGGGGGGACTCACAGATACGCAGTATTTT.

Details on this clone: One end of the junction is discordant with germline, which a read error may explain. Here the CDR3 reads CASGFSGNTIYF. CDR3 in DNA: TGTGCCAGCGGCTTCTCTGGAAACACCATATATTTT. The chain couples TRBV7-8 to TRBJ1-3; D call uncertain. Germline V gene sequence: CDR1 SGHVS, CDR2 FQNEAQ. This CDR3 has 12 residues.

V gene TRBV11-2 combines with J gene TRBJ1-2; D might be TRBD1 (6 bases). The germline gives CDR1 SGHAT, CDR2 FQNNGV. The CDR3 has 15 amino acids. The V end was cut by 7 bases, the J end by 2 bases, with 17 bases between. The CDR3 nucleotides are TGTGCCAGCACGCTAACGGGGGGCGCGAACTATGGCTACACCTTC. Encoded protein: CASTLTGGANYGYTF.

The chain links TRBV6-2 or TRBV6-3 to TRBJ1-6, with D uncertain. The V gene lost 4 bases and the J gene lost 3 bases, with 7 bases spanning the gap. CDR1 and CDR2 (germline): MNHEY, SVGEGT. The CDR3 is 14 residues long. The CDR3 region is CASSLQNYNSPLHF. In DNA, the CDR3 is TGTGCCAGCAGTTTACAGAACTATAATTCACCCCTCCACTTT.

The genes are TRBV11-2 and TRBJ2-1; possible D gene TRBD2, 6 bases. The CDR3 runs 12 residues. The germline V gene has CDR1 SGHAT and CDR2 FQNNGV. Trimming stripped 4 bases from V and 7 bases from J, with 8 bases between. This CDR3 reads CASSSGTNEQFF. The CDR3 DNA is TGTGCCAGCAGCTCTGGGACTAATGAGCAGTTCTTC.

V and J are TRBV24-1 and TRBJ1-1; D might be TRBD1 (5 bases). The V gene's germline CDR1 is KGHDR and CDR2 SFDVKD. The CDR3 sequence is 14 residues long. Trimming pared 9 bases from V and 3 bases from J, leaving 16 bases between. The CDR3 DNA sequence: TGTGCCACCCCTCTGAGGGGTAAAGACACTGAAGCTTTCTTT. It encodes CATPLRGKDTEAFF.

The chain's CDR3 is CASSPRQGVYGYTF. CDR3 DNA: TGTGCCAGCAGCCCCAGACAGGGGGTTTATGGCTACACCTTC. V gene TRBV2 combines with J gene TRBJ1-2; 9 bases map to TRBD1. V lost 6 bases and J lost 5; bases outside the gene matches: 7. Germline assignment: CDR1 SNHLY and CDR2 FYNNEI. The CDR3 length is 14 residues. The full variable domain, its missing parts supplied by reference TRBV2 and TRBJ1-2, is EPEVTQTPSHQVTQMGQEVILRCVPISNHLYFYWYRQILGQKVEFLVSFYNNEISEKSEIFDDQFSVERPDGSNFTLKIRSTKLEDSAMYFCASSPRQGVYGYTFGSGTRLTVV.

This chain joins TRBV4-1 and TRBJ2-4; TRBD1 is a possible D gene (6 bases). The CDR3 covers 16 residues. CDR1 MGHRA and CDR2 YSYEKL come from the germline V gene. V shed 4 bases and J shed 0 bases, with 13 bases lying between them. This CDR3 is CASSPSDRLAKNIQYF. DNA of the CDR3: TGCGCCAGCAGCCCTTCGGACAGACTAGCCAAAAACATTCAGTACTTC.

This sequence joins TRBV19 and TRBJ1-1; the D is unclear. V gave up 5 bases and J gave up 0 bases, with 7 bases separating them. Germline V gene lookup returns CDR1 LNHDA and CDR2 SQIVND (reference sequence). The CDR3 loop spans 13 amino acids. In DNA form, the CDR3 reads TGTGCCAGTAGTTTACACTTGAACACTGAAGCTTTCTTT. It encodes CASSLHLNTEAFF.

V and J are TRBV6-1 and TRBJ1-3; no reliable D call. Germline values: CDR1 MNHNS, CDR2 SASEGT. The V end was cut by 4 bases, the J end by 0 bases, with 19 bases between. The CDR3 totals 18 residues. CDR3 sequence: CASSAIGAVTFSGNTIYF. CDR3 nucleotides: TGTGCCAGCAGTGCCATCGGAGCAGTCACCTTCTCTGGAAACACCATATATTTT.

This chain's CDR3 is CASSQAGLAGHQETQYF. DNA of the CDR3: TGTGCCAGCAGCCAAGCGGGACTAGCGGGGCACCAAGAGACCCAGTACTTC. This sequence joins TRBV14 and TRBJ2-5; TRBD2 matches 13 bases. V was clipped by 1 base and J by 0 bases; unmatched bases: 2. The germline gives CDR1 SGHDN, CDR2 FVKESK. The CDR3 extends over 17 amino acids.

CDR3 nucleotide sequence: TGTGCCAGCAGTTACTCTTTGTCGAATGAGCAGTTCTTC. Residues: CASSYSLSNEQFF. The chain recombines TRBV6-5 with TRBJ2-1, with no clear D. Trimming removed 0 bases at V and 7 bases at J, with 7 bases between. CDR1 MNHEY and CDR2 SVGAGI come from the germline V gene. The length of the CDR3 is 13 residues.

This clone has more than one count but fewer than ten. The V gene is TRBV27, the J gene TRBJ1-1; D might be TRBD1 (6 bases). The V gene's germline CDR1 is MNHEY and CDR2 SMNVEV (reference sequence). The CDR3 runs to 14 residues. Trimming took 3 bases from V and 1 from J, leaving 9 bases between them. The DNA for the CDR3 is TGTGCCAGCAGTTTGAGGGGGGGGAACACTGAAGCTTTCTTT. This codes for CASSLRGGNTEAFF.

The V and J genes are TRBV19 and TRBJ1-2; 7 bases align to TRBD1. Germline trimming cut 5 bases from V and 7 bases from J; bases unmatched to any gene: 10. Germline CDR1 LNHDA, CDR2 SQIVND (reference sequence). The CDR3 contains 14 residues. The DNA of the CDR3 is TGTGCCAGTAGTTCCTTCGACAGGGTCTCTGGCTACACCTTC. It yields the protein CASSSFDRVSGYTF.

With regard to this clone: The same CDR3 is also encoded by other DNA sequences in this sample. The J gene is TRBJ2-3, the V gene TRBV7-9, with TRBD2 matching over 9 bases. Germline V gives CDR1 SEHNR, CDR2 FQNEAQ (reference sequence). The CDR3 has 15 amino acids. J lost 1 base, V lost 3 bases, and 2 bases had no gene match. The CDR3 region has the DNA TGTGCCAGCAGCTTCCCTAGCGGGGGCACAGATACGCAGTATTTT. Protein sequence: CASSFPSGGTDTQYF.

As DNA, the CDR3 is TGTGCCAGCAGTGCGGAGAAGAATAAACTGTTTTTT. It yields the protein CASSAEKNKLFF. The rearrangement uses TRBV2 and TRBJ1-4; D is uncertain. Germline V gene data show CDR1 as SNHLY and CDR2 as FYNNEI. V was pared by 4 bases and J by 11 bases, with 11 bases between. The CDR3 loop spans 12 amino acids.

This rearrangement joins TRBV10-3 to TRBJ2-6; 8 bases fit TRBD1. V shed 6 bases, J shed 0 bases, and the junction held 7 bases outside the gene matches. CDR1 ENHRY and CDR2 SYGVKD come from the germline V gene. The CDR3 has 17 residues. CDR3 amino acids: CAIRRTGSHSGANVLTF. In DNA, the CDR3 is TGTGCCATCAGGAGGACAGGGTCCCACTCTGGGGCCAACGTCCTGACTTTC.

This rearrangement joins TRBV6-6 to TRBJ2-7; possibly TRBD2 for D (5 bases). This CDR3 has 15 amino acids. V lost 6 bases and J lost 2, with 17 bases in between. Germline assignment: CDR1 MNHNY and CDR2 SVGAGI (reference sequence). The CDR3 spells CASSATGSTTYEQYF. As DNA, the CDR3 is TGTGCCAGCAGCGCCACGGGGTCTACAACCTACGAGCAGTACTTC.

This chain links TRBV11-2 with TRBJ2-2; no clear D. The CDR3 is made up of 15 amino acids. Between the trimmed V and J ends, which lost 0 bases and 6 bases, there was a span of 11 bases. The germline CDR1 and CDR2 sequences are SGHAT and FQNNGV. The CDR3 sequence is CASSLEGKRPGELFF. In DNA, the CDR3 is TGTGCCAGCAGCTTAGAAGGGAAAAGGCCCGGGGAGCTGTTTTTT.

This rearrangement joins TRBV29-1 to TRBJ1-2; D may be TRBD1 (6 bases). Trimming removed 7 bases from V and 3 bases from J, with 9 bases in between. Germline V gene lookup returns CDR1 SQVTM and CDR2 ANQGSEA. The CDR3 is made up of 11 amino acids. CDR3 DNA: TGCAGCGCGGGACAAGACTATGGCTACACCTTC. This sequence encodes CSAGQDYGYTF.

The chain links TRBV5-1 to TRBJ2-3, with D possibly TRBD1 on 6 matching bases. The V end lost 4 bases, the J end lost 3 bases, and 21 bases lay between the germline ends. The CDR3 is 17 amino acids. Germline V gene data show CDR1 as SGHRS and CDR2 as YFSETQ. The CDR3 here is CASSPLQTGFGTDTQYF. CDR3 DNA sequence: TGCGCCAGCAGCCCTCTCCAGACAGGATTTGGAACAGATACGCAGTATTTT. The full variable domain, rest sourced from reference TRBV5-1 and TRBJ2-3, is KAGVTQTPRYLIKTRGQQVTLSCSPISGHRSVSWYQQTPGQGLQFLFEYFSETQRNKGNFPGRFSGRQFSNSRSEMNVSTLELGDSALYLCASSPLQTGFGTDTQYFGPGTRLTVL.

The CDR3 is CASRTLGEEDTQYF. CDR3 DNA: TGTGCCAGTAGAACCCTGGGAGAGGAAGATACGCAGTATTTT. The chain combines TRBV19 with TRBJ2-3; D possibly corresponds to TRBD2 (5 bases). The CDR3 length is 14 residues. CDR1 and CDR2 from the germline V gene are LNHDA and SQIVND (reference sequence). Trimming stripped 6 bases from V and 5 bases from J, with 15 bases between.

This clone was seen just once. CDR3 sequence (DNA): TGCGCCAGCAGCCAAGTGATGACTAGCTCCTACAATGAGCAGTTCTTC. Translated: CASSQVMTSSYNEQFF. The chain employs TRBV4-1 and TRBJ2-1; TRBD2 is a possible D gene (6 bases). The CDR3 covers 16 residues. Trimming removed 1 base from V and 0 bases from J, with 10 bases in between. Germline lookup yields CDR1 MGHRA and CDR2 YSYEKL.

The chain recombines TRBV5-1 with TRBJ1-4; D unresolved. The CDR3 covers 14 residues. The V and J ends lost 1 base and 3 bases respectively, with 7 bases between them. Per the germline V gene, CDR1 is SGHRS and CDR2 is YFSETQ. The CDR3, as DNA: TGCGCCAGCAGCTTGCGGGCCTCTAATGAAAAACTGTTTTTT. This translates into CASSLRASNEKLFF.

V and J are TRBV7-9 and TRBJ2-1; 7 bases align to TRBD2. Germline loops: CDR1 SEHNR, CDR2 FQNEAQ (reference sequence). Germline trimming cut 8 bases from V and 7 bases from J; bases unmatched to any gene: 14. CDR3 length equals 15 residues. The CDR3 nucleotides read TGTGCCAGCTCTTTTTCAGAGACTAGCAGGAATGAGCAGTTCTTC. This sequence encodes CASSFSETSRNEQFF.

This clone has just a few counts. Written as DNA, the CDR3 is TGCGCCAGCAGTCCGAATCCTGGAAACACCATATATTTT. Protein sequence: CASSPNPGNTIYF. The chain recombines TRBV10-1 with TRBJ1-3; D is uncertain. V was clipped by 5 bases and J by 2 bases, with 7 bases between them. There are 13 residues in the CDR3. Germline-derived CDR1 and CDR2 are WNHNN and SYGVQD (reference sequence).

This rearrangement joins TRBV5-1 to TRBJ2-7; a weak D match, TRBD2 (5 bases). Trimming stripped 1 base from V and 3 bases from J, with 8 bases between. The CDR3 length is 13 residues. Germline CDR1 reads SGHRS; CDR2 reads YFSETQ. The CDR3 region has the DNA TGCGCCAGCAGCTTGTTCGGGGACTACGAGCAGTACTTC. Translated: CASSLFGDYEQYF.

This clone appeared once. This chain links TRBV12-3 or TRBV12-4 with TRBJ1-1; D remains ambiguous. Trimming left V 1 base short and J 1 base short, with 4 bases between. CDR3 length: 13 residues. CDR3 sequence reads: CASSLGSNTEAFF. The DNA for the CDR3 is TGTGCCAGCAGTTTAGGATCGAACACTGAAGCTTTCTTT.

This clone was seen only a few times. The chain couples TRBV19 to TRBJ1-3; 8 bases agree with TRBD1. Germline-derived CDR1 and CDR2 are LNHDA and SQIVND (reference sequence). CDR3 length: 19 residues. The trim removed 5 bases at V and 3 bases at J, leaving 18 bases unmatched. CDR3 in DNA: TGTGCCAGTAGTGCCGTTACCGGACCAGGGGGCGCTTTTGGAAACACCATATATTTT. Protein product: CASSAVTGPGGAFGNTIYF.

This chain joins TRBV5-6 and TRBJ2-5, with 7 bases fitting TRBD1. Germline V gene data show CDR1 as SGHDT and CDR2 as YYEEEE. With 7 bases clipped from V and 1 base from J, the junction kept 4 bases outside the gene matches. The CDR3 contains 13 residues. Here the CDR3 reads CASGTVLQETQYF. The DNA of the CDR3 is TGTGCCAGCGGGACAGTGCTCCAAGAGACCCAGTACTTC.